These T cell receptor beta chains were read from a single sample in a study of early stage breast cancer tumors. The assay was immunoSEQ multiplex PCR, and TCRdb's table has in-frame clones only and misses some. The table has about 28,000 clones, 50% to 75% seen once; the top ten hold 8.5%. The sequenced sample was breast tumor tissue. The receptors shown here come from a person aged 45-60 years with breast cancer. The CDR3 runs from the conserved cysteine through the conserved F or W. A D gene is named only where the DNA matches it firmly. Rows give clone size only sometimes, using once, few, many, or a class for an expanded clone.

j_call: TRBJ2-5
clone_size: NA
v_call: TRBV7-8
d_call: NA
cdr3_nt: TGTGCCAGCAGATTAGCAGAGACCCAGTACTTC
cdr3_aa: CASRLAETQYF

j_call: TRBJ2-7
clone_size: few
v_call: TRBV4-3
d_call: TRBD2
cdr3_nt: TGCGCCAGCAGCCAAGTAGCGGGAGAACCCTACGAGCAGTACTTC
cdr3_aa: CASSQVAGEPYEQYF

j_call: TRBJ2-3
clone_size: NA
v_call: TRBV7-8
d_call: TRBD2
cdr3_nt: TGTGCCAGCAGCTTAGGGCTAGCGGTACGGGCAGATACGCAGTATTTT
cdr3_aa: CASSLGLAVRADTQYF

j_call: TRBJ1-2
clone_size: NA
v_call: TRBV19
d_call: NA
cdr3_nt: TGTGCCAGTAGTACCAGAGAACACTATGGCTACACCTTC
cdr3_aa: CASSTREHYGYTF

j_call: TRBJ2-7
clone_size: NA
v_call: TRBV4-2
d_call: NA
cdr3_nt: TGTGCCAGCAGCCAAGATGGTGGGCAGACGAACGAGCAGTACTTC
cdr3_aa: CASSQDGGQTNEQYF

j_call: TRBJ2-1
clone_size: once
v_call: TRBV5-6
d_call: TRBD2
cdr3_nt: TGTGCCAGCAGCTTGAGGGGGACTAGCGGATACAATGAGCAGTTCTTC
cdr3_aa: CASSLRGTSGYNEQFF

j_call: TRBJ1-5
clone_size: once
v_call: TRBV27
d_call: NA
cdr3_nt: TGTGCCAGCAGCCCAGGAGGGGGCAATCAGCCCCAGCATTTT
cdr3_aa: CASSPGGGNQPQHF

j_call: TRBJ2-1
clone_size: NA
v_call: TRBV5-1
d_call: TRBD2
cdr3_nt: TGCGCCAGCAGCATTACCGGGACTAGCGGGAGCAGTGCCTACAATGAGCAGTTCTTC
cdr3_aa: CASSITGTSGSSAYNEQFF

j_call: TRBJ1-2
clone_size: NA
v_call: TRBV27
d_call: NA
cdr3_nt: TGTGCCAGCAGTCCAGGACAGCTTAGTATCTATGGCTACACCTTC
cdr3_aa: CASSPGQLSIYGYTF

j_call: TRBJ2-4
clone_size: NA
v_call: TRBV5-1
d_call: TRBD1
cdr3_nt: TGCGCCAGCAGCTTGGGACAGGGGGTTACCAAAAACATTCAGTACTTC
cdr3_aa: CASSLGQGVTKNIQYF

j_call: TRBJ1-2
clone_size: NA
v_call: TRBV12-2
d_call: NA
cdr3_nt: TGTGCAAGTCGCTTAGCGAAGGGGACCCACGAGCCTAACTATGGCTACACCTTC
cdr3_aa: CASRLAKGTHEPNYGYTF

j_call: TRBJ1-5
clone_size: medium-sized
v_call: TRBV7-2
d_call: NA
cdr3_nt: TGTGCCAGCAGCCCCCGACAGGGCAATCAGCCCCAGCATTTT
cdr3_aa: CASSPRQGNQPQHF

j_call: TRBJ1-1
clone_size: NA
v_call: TRBV6-5
d_call: TRBD1
cdr3_nt: TGTGCCAGCAGTTACTCGGAGACAGGGGGCTTCACTGAAGCTTTCTTT
cdr3_aa: CASSYSETGGFTEAFF

j_call: TRBJ2-3
clone_size: NA
v_call: TRBV7-9
d_call: TRBD2
cdr3_nt: TGTGCCAGCAGCTTAGGGGAGCGGGACACAGATACGCAGTATTTT
cdr3_aa: CASSLGERDTDTQYF

j_call: TRBJ1-5
clone_size: medium-sized
v_call: TRBV19
d_call: NA
cdr3_nt: TGTGCCAGTAGTATAGTCGGACAGTCTAGCATAAATCAGCCCCAGCATTTT
cdr3_aa: CASSIVGQSSINQPQHF

j_call: TRBJ1-1
clone_size: NA
v_call: TRBV4-1
d_call: NA
cdr3_nt: TGCGCCAGCAGCCAAGTGGTTCTGAACACTGAAGCTTTCTTT
cdr3_aa: CASSQVVLNTEAFF

j_call: TRBJ2-3
clone_size: NA
v_call: TRBV5-1
d_call: NA
cdr3_nt: TGCGCCAGCAGCTTTACAGGGAGCACAGATACGCAGTATTTT
cdr3_aa: CASSFTGSTDTQYF

j_call: TRBJ2-3
clone_size: NA
v_call: TRBV9
d_call: TRBD2
cdr3_nt: TGTGCCAGCAGCGTATGGGAGGGAGGTAGCACAGATACGCAGTATTTT
cdr3_aa: CASSVWEGGSTDTQYF

j_call: TRBJ2-5
clone_size: NA
v_call: TRBV19
d_call: NA
cdr3_nt: TGTGCCAGTAGGAAACAGGAAAAAGAGACCCAGTACTTC
cdr3_aa: CASRKQEKETQYF

j_call: TRBJ1-1
clone_size: few
v_call: TRBV19
d_call: NA
cdr3_nt: TGTGCCAGTAGGGAGGACAGCAACACTGAAGCTTTCTTT
cdr3_aa: CASREDSNTEAFF

j_call: TRBJ2-5
clone_size: NA
v_call: TRBV9
d_call: TRBD2
cdr3_nt: TGTGCCAGCAGCCCAGGCGGGAGCTTGGAGACCCAGTACTTC
cdr3_aa: CASSPGGSLETQYF

j_call: TRBJ1-1
clone_size: NA
v_call: TRBV6-1
d_call: NA
cdr3_nt: TGTGCCAGCACCGAGGACAGAGGGGACACTGAAGCTTTCTTT
cdr3_aa: CASTEDRGDTEAFF

j_call: TRBJ2-3
clone_size: NA
v_call: TRBV5-6
d_call: TRBD2
cdr3_nt: TGTGCCAGCAGCTTGGAAGGGACTAGCAGACCCCATACGCAGTATTTT
cdr3_aa: CASSLEGTSRPHTQYF

j_call: TRBJ2-3
clone_size: NA
v_call: TRBV9
d_call: TRBD2
cdr3_nt: TGTGCCAGCAGCGTAGAGGGTAGCGGGAGCTATGGAGATACGCAGTATTTT
cdr3_aa: CASSVEGSGSYGDTQYF

j_call: TRBJ2-7
clone_size: few
v_call: TRBV10-3
d_call: NA
cdr3_nt: TGTGCCATCAGTGATGTAGCGGATGACGAGCAGTACTTC
cdr3_aa: CAISDVADDEQYF

j_call: TRBJ2-3
clone_size: once
v_call: TRBV7-6
d_call: NA
cdr3_nt: TGTGCCAGCAGCTTACTAAGGGCAGATACGCAGTATTTT
cdr3_aa: CASSLLRADTQYF

j_call: TRBJ1-2
clone_size: NA
v_call: TRBV11-2
d_call: NA
cdr3_nt: TGTGCCAGCAGCCTCGGGACAAGTCGTGGCTACACCTTC
cdr3_aa: CASSLGTSRGYTF

j_call: TRBJ2-3
clone_size: NA
v_call: TRBV2
d_call: TRBD2
cdr3_nt: TGTGCCAGCAGTGACCCTGGACTAGGCCGAGCAGCAGATACGCAGTATTTT
cdr3_aa: CASSDPGLGRAADTQYF

j_call: TRBJ2-1
clone_size: few
v_call: TRBV10-1
d_call: TRBD1
cdr3_nt: TGCGCCAGCAACCGGGACAGGGGCAATGAGCAGTTCTTC
cdr3_aa: CASNRDRGNEQFF

j_call: TRBJ2-1
clone_size: NA
v_call: TRBV30
d_call: NA
cdr3_nt: TGTGCCTGGAGTAGACAGCGATACAATGAGCAGTTCTTC
cdr3_aa: CAWSRQRYNEQFF

j_call: TRBJ2-3
clone_size: NA
v_call: TRBV6-1
d_call: TRBD2
cdr3_nt: TGTGCCAGCAGTGGCCGATGGAGCGGGAAAGGGACAGATACGCAGTATTTT
cdr3_aa: CASSGRWSGKGTDTQYF

j_call: TRBJ1-4
clone_size: NA
v_call: TRBV10-3
d_call: NA
cdr3_nt: TGTGCCATCAGTGCAAGTGCAACTAATGAAAAACTGTTTTTT
cdr3_aa: CAISASATNEKLFF

j_call: TRBJ2-7
clone_size: NA
v_call: TRBV21-1
d_call: NA
cdr3_nt: TGTGCCAGCAGCCCGGGGACAGGGGGCTCCGGAGAGCAGTACTTC
cdr3_aa: CASSPGTGGSGEQYF

j_call: TRBJ2-7
clone_size: NA
v_call: TRBV4-3
d_call: TRBD2
cdr3_nt: TGCGCCAGCAGCCAAGATCCCCTAGCGGTCTACGAGCAGTACTTC
cdr3_aa: CASSQDPLAVYEQYF

j_call: TRBJ1-4
clone_size: few
v_call: TRBV7-2
d_call: NA
cdr3_nt: TGTGCCAGCAGCTTACAGGGAACTAATGAAAAACTGTTTTTT
cdr3_aa: CASSLQGTNEKLFF

j_call: TRBJ2-1
clone_size: NA
v_call: TRBV7-3
d_call: NA
cdr3_nt: TGTGCCAGCAGCTTATCCCCCTTAAATGAGCAGTTCTTC
cdr3_aa: CASSLSPLNEQFF

j_call: TRBJ1-2
clone_size: medium-sized
v_call: TRBV29-1
d_call: TRBD1
cdr3_nt: TGCAGCGTTCGACAGGGGAGGGATGGCTACACCTTC
cdr3_aa: CSVRQGRDGYTF

j_call: TRBJ2-5
clone_size: NA
v_call: TRBV27
d_call: NA
cdr3_nt: TGTGCCAGCAGGACACTCAGGGGGGTGGATGAGACCCAGTACTTC
cdr3_aa: CASRTLRGVDETQYF

j_call: TRBJ2-2
clone_size: NA
v_call: TRBV5-1
d_call: TRBD1
cdr3_nt: TGCGCCAGCAGCTCGGGACAGTCGAACACCGGGGAGCTGTTTTTT
cdr3_aa: CASSSGQSNTGELFF

j_call: TRBJ2-2
clone_size: NA
v_call: TRBV5-1
d_call: NA
cdr3_nt: TGCGCCAGCAGCTTGCGCAGACCCGGGGAGCTGTTTTTT
cdr3_aa: CASSLRRPGELFF

j_call: TRBJ2-7
clone_size: NA
v_call: TRBV12-2
d_call: NA
cdr3_nt: TGTGCAAGTCGCTCGGCCCCCCCCTACGAGCAGTACTTC
cdr3_aa: CASRSAPPYEQYF

j_call: TRBJ2-7
clone_size: NA
v_call: TRBV6-1
d_call: NA
cdr3_nt: TGTGCCAGCAGTGCGAGTGGGGGGCCTCGGGCCTACGAGCAGTACTTC
cdr3_aa: CASSASGGPRAYEQYF

j_call: TRBJ1-1
clone_size: NA
v_call: TRBV7-2
d_call: TRBD1
cdr3_nt: TGTGCCAGCAGCTTAGCGCCCAGGGGGGGCACTGAAGCTTTCTTT
cdr3_aa: CASSLAPRGGTEAFF

j_call: TRBJ2-3
clone_size: few
v_call: TRBV19
d_call: NA
cdr3_nt: TGTGCCAGTAGTAGAGCTGGGCTATCAGATACGCAGTATTTT
cdr3_aa: CASSRAGLSDTQYF

j_call: TRBJ2-5
clone_size: NA
v_call: TRBV7-9
d_call: NA
cdr3_nt: TGTGCCAGCAGTCCCCTAGCAGCCTTCGGGCAAGAGACCCAGTACTTC
cdr3_aa: CASSPLAAFGQETQYF

j_call: TRBJ2-5
clone_size: NA
v_call: TRBV6-5
d_call: NA
cdr3_nt: TGTGCCAGCAGTTACGGGGGGGGGCCGGGAGAGACCCAGTACTTC
cdr3_aa: CASSYGGGPGETQYF

j_call: TRBJ2-1
clone_size: few
v_call: TRBV11-3
d_call: TRBD2
cdr3_nt: TGTGCCAGCAGCTTCGGGGGGTACAATGAGCAGTTCTTC
cdr3_aa: CASSFGGYNEQFF

j_call: TRBJ2-5
clone_size: NA
v_call: TRBV7-9
d_call: TRBD2
cdr3_nt: TGTGCCAGCAGCTTAGTGGGGGGGACGCAGGGGACCCAGTACTTC
cdr3_aa: CASSLVGGTQGTQYF

j_call: TRBJ2-4
clone_size: NA
v_call: TRBV9
d_call: TRBD2
cdr3_nt: TGTGCCAGCAGCGTAGGTCTAGCGGGAGCGGATGGCAAAAACATTCAGTACTTC
cdr3_aa: CASSVGLAGADGKNIQYF

j_call: TRBJ1-3
clone_size: once
v_call: TRBV9
d_call: NA
cdr3_nt: TGTGCCAGCAGCGTAGACTCGCCGGGGAGCTCTGGAAACACCATATATTTT
cdr3_aa: CASSVDSPGSSGNTIYF

j_call: TRBJ1-4
clone_size: NA
v_call: TRBV2
d_call: TRBD1
cdr3_nt: TGTGCCAGCAGTCGGACAGGGGGCACTAATGAAAAACTGTTTTTT
cdr3_aa: CASSRTGGTNEKLFF

j_call: TRBJ2-1
clone_size: NA
v_call: TRBV27
d_call: NA
cdr3_nt: TGTGCCAGCAGTCTACCGACAGGAGAGGTGTTCTTC
cdr3_aa: CASSLPTGEVFF